This T cell receptor beta chain was found in a study of blood T cell repertoires in COVID-19 (TCRdb year 2020). Concerning the study at large: Collaborator samples came from the United States, Italy and Spain and covered acute and convalescent phases of COVID-19. Where available, HLA class I and class II types were taken from metadata supplied by the sample provider and were not determined by assay-based typing. Nearly every sample came with metadata listing a de-identified subject ID, COVID-19 status, age in years and sex. The samples were drawn from two sources: the first 160 participants of the ongoing ImmuneRACE study, and 1,000 to 1,500 subjects contributed by 6 global collaborators. A freely available public database, intended as a resource for researchers studying the immune response to SARS-CoV-2, is where the repertoires were released. The dataset comprised deeply sampled blood TCRbeta repertoires from subjects exposed to, actively infected with, or recovered from COVID-19. The prospective study material was composed of cDNA or gDNA derived from T cells, B-cell-depleted T cells, or PBMCs.

TCRbeta CDR3 regions were amplified from genomic DNA by means of the immunoSEQ Assay, a bias-controlled multiplex PCR. The paper's data handling went like this. Within the assay, amplification of reference gene primers was used to estimate how many nucleated cells each sample contained. To quantify the absolute abundance of each unique TCRbeta CDR3 rearrangement, sequence reads were collapsed and filtered. Productive Simpson clonality was computed per sample as the square root of Simpson's diversity index over productive rearrangements. TCRdb took over this immuneACCESS table, retaining in-frame rearrangements with V and J assigned. Such tables are incomplete; in checked studies, under half of the missing clones stem from an unresolved V gene, and the remainder is unexplained. The V and J calls and clone size are taken from that table; D and trimming were inferred from the DNA. The sample table records tens of thousands of clones; about nine tenths of these occur just once. 10% of the sample belongs to the ten largest clones.

With respect to this clone: Its target antigen remains unknown. The sample holds no much larger clone one base away, and base qualities are not on file.

General conclusions and limits of the study: How much clinical and demographic metadata was included differed by source and by participant, and the metadata was provided uncurated.

Whole blood was collected in K2EDTA tubes by collaborating institutions according to the institutions' own protocols. Collaborator samples were shipped for TCRbeta analysis as frozen whole blood, isolated PBMCs, or DNA extracted from either sample type. The germline V gene provides CDR1 SQVTM and CDR2 ANQGSEA. For this chain, trimming is 6 bases at the V end and 2 bases at the J end, and the number of junction bases without a gene match is 6. From its cysteine to its phenylalanine, the CDR3 spans 14 amino acids. Of the read, only the CDR3 DNA is kept; its 42 bases are in frame from base 1. The sequenced material came from peripheral blood. The TCR originated in a human donor with acute or convalescent COVID-19. The donor label of this sample is uncertain. Recombination linked TRBV29-1 to TRBJ2-2, with 7 bases matching TRBD2. The DNA sequence reads TGCAGCGTCCAGACTAGCAGAAACACCGGGGAGCTGTTTTTT. It is translated as CSVQTSRNTGELFF.